This T cell receptor beta chain was obtained from a study of tumor-infiltrating lymphocytes in primary liver carcinoma. About the study: Both sexes were represented among patients, who were 30 to 69 years old. Overall study results and limits: For tumor-adjacent and tumor-blood pairs, overlap was less than that seen for tumor region pairs. Top clones occupying all five tumor regions numbered only about 8-25%. Tumors carried a top-250-clone fraction significantly exceeding that of blood (p = 0.039).

Total RNA and DNA came together from 20-30 mg of bulk tissue without cell sorting. Germline V gene sequence: CDR1 MDHEN, CDR2 SYDVKM. The CDR3 has 15 residues. Constant-region priming of 500 ng total RNA yielded TCR beta cDNA. TCR beta libraries came from three nested multiplex PCR rounds using slightly modified ARM-PCR. Running roughly 10 cycles apiece, the first two PCR rounds relied on TRBV1-TRBV30 forward primers together with a C-beta reverse primer. TCRdb reanalysed the multiplex PCR reads using MiXCR and keeps one entry per CDR3 protein. The sample lists 90,000 to 100,000 distinct CDR3 sequences, roughly 69% seen once, with roughly 10% in the top ten. Worth noting for this clonotype: Its target is not known.

Sequencing was done on a sample of liver tumor tissue from sampling region 5. The subset is: tumor region T5, tumor centre. The gene calls are TRBV28 and TRBJ1-5, with 7 bases identical to TRBD1. This receptor was identified in a woman aged 55-75 years with primary liver carcinoma and hepatitis B virus infection. The CDR3 nucleotides are TGTGTTAGTAGGTTTTCAGGGGGTAGCAATCAGCCCCAGCATTTT. Its protein is CVSRFSGGSNQPQHF.